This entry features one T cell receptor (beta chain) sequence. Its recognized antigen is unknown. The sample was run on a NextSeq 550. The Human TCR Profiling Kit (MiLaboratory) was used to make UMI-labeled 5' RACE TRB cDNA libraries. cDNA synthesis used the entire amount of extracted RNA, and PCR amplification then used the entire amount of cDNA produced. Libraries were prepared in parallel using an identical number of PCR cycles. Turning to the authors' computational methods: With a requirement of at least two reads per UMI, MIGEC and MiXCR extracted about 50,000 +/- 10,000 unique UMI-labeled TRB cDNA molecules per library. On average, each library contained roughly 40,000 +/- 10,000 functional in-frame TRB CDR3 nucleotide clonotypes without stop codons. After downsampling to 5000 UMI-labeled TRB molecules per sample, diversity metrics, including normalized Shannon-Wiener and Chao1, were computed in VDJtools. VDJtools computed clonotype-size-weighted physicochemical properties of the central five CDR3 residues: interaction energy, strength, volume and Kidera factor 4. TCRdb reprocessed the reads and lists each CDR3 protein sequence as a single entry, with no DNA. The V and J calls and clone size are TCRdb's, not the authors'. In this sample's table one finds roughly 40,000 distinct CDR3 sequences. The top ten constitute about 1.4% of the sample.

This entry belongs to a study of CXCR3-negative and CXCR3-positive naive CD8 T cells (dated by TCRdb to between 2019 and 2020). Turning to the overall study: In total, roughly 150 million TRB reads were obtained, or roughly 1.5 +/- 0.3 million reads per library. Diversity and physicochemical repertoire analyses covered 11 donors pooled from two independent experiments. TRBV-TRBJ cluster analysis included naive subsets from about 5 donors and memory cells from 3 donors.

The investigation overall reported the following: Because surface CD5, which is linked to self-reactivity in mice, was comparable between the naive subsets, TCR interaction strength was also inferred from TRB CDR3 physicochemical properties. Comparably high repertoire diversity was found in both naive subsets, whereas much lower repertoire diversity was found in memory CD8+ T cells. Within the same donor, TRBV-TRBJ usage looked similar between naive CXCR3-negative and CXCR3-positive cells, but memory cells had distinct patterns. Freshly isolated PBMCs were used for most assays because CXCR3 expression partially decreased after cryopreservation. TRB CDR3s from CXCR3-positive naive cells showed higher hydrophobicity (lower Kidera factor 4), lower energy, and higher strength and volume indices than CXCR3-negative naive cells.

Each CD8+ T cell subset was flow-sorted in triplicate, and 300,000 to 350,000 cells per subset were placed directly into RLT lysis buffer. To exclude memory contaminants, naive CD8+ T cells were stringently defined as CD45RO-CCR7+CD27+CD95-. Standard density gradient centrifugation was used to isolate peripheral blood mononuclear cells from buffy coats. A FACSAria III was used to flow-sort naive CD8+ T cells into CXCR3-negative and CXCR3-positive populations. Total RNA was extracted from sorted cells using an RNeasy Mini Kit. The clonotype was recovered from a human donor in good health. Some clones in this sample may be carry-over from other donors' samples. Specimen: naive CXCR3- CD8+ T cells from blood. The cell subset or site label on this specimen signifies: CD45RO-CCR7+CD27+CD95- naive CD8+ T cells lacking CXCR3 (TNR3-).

CDR3 loop: CASSESTVGYEQYF. The rearranged chain carries TRBV25-1 and TRBJ2-7. The CDR3 spans 14 residues, from the cysteine through the phenylalanine. Nucleotide data are not available. The germline V gene encodes CDR1 MGHDK and CDR2 SYGVNS.